The rows below give T cell receptor beta chains drawn from one sample of a study of identical twins. TCRdb independently ran MiXCR on the 5' RACE reads; one entry per CDR3 protein. The repertoire holds 500,000 to 700,000 distinct CDR3 sequences, with just over 7% as singletons. This sample was shared with a second study, whose subject was yellow fever vaccine responses in identical twins.

Sample: PBMCs. Source of these receptors: a young woman in good health. Both conserved end residues are part of each CDR3. Fields, in order: clone size, V gene, J gene, D gene, CDR3 DNA, CDR3 protein. The D gene is left open where the match is weak. A clone size is listed for some rows: how often the clone was seen (once, few, many), or a class if it is expanded.

.,TRBV18,TRBJ2-1,TRBD1,TGTGCCAGCTCTACCGGGACAGGGAACTACAATGAGCAGTTCTTC,CASSTGTGNYNEQFF
few,TRBV5-5,TRBJ1-1,.,TGTGCCAGCAGCTTCCGACTGATGAACACTGAAGCTTTCTTT,CASSFRLMNTEAFF
few,TRBV12-3/TRBV12-4,TRBJ2-7,TRBD2,TGTGCCAGCAGTTTACGGGGGGAGTGGGCCTACGAGCAGTACTTC,CASSLRGEWAYEQYF
many,TRBV6-1,TRBJ2-2,TRBD2,TGTGCCAGCAGTACCCTAGGACTAGCGGGGGATACCGGGGAGCTGTTTTTT,CASSTLGLAGDTGELFF
few,TRBV5-1,TRBJ1-1,TRBD1,TGCGCCAGCAGCTTGCACTTCGGGACAGGGGGCCTTGAAGCTTTCTTT,CASSLHFGTGGLEAFF
.,TRBV6-6,TRBJ1-2,.,TGTGCCAGCAGTTTGAGGGATGACTATGGCTACACCTTC,CASSLRDDYGYTF
.,TRBV18,TRBJ2-1,.,TGTGCCAGCTCACCACTTACGGGAGGGGGCGACAATGAGCAGTTCTTC,CASSPLTGGGDNEQFF
.,TRBV6-4,TRBJ2-3,.,TGTGCCAGCAGTGAAAGGGGGGCAACGACAGATACGCAGTATTTT,CASSERGATTDTQYF
.,TRBV10-3,TRBJ2-1,TRBD2,TGTGCCATCAGGACTAGCGGGACTTCCTACAATGAGCAGTTCTTC,CAIRTSGTSYNEQFF
.,TRBV7-2,TRBJ1-1,.,TGTGCCAGCAGCTTAACTTCCCTCACTGAAGCTTTCTTT,CASSLTSLTEAFF
.,TRBV28,TRBJ1-5,.,TGTGCCAGCAGTTTACTGACAGACAATCAGCCCCAGCATTTT,CASSLLTDNQPQHF
many,TRBV9,TRBJ2-3,TRBD2,TGTGCCAGCAGCAGCCCTCCTTTGAGCGGGAGGGGAGATACGCAGTATTTT,CASSSPPLSGRGDTQYF
few,TRBV4-1,TRBJ2-2,.,TGCGCCAGCAGCCAAGTGGGCTTTACACCCGGGGAGCTGTTTTTT,CASSQVGFTPGELFF
.,TRBV12-3/TRBV12-4,TRBJ2-1,.,TGTGCCAGCAGTAGGTGGCCCTACAATGAGCAGTTCTTC,CASSRWPYNEQFF
few,TRBV9,TRBJ2-7,.,TGTGCCAGCAGCGTAGACGGCCTAGTCAGGGAGCAGTACTTC,CASSVDGLVREQYF
.,TRBV18,TRBJ2-4,.,TGTGCCAGCTCACTCGACTCGCGGGTTCAGAAAAACATTCAGTACTTC,CASSLDSRVQKNIQYF
many,TRBV7-3,TRBJ2-1,TRBD2,TGTGCCAGCAGCTCAACTAGCGGGGGCTACAATGAGCAGTTCTTC,CASSSTSGGYNEQFF
few,TRBV20-1,TRBJ2-5,.,TGCAGTGCTAGCGGGACCAATCAAGAGACCCAGTACTTC,CSASGTNQETQYF
few,TRBV15,TRBJ1-5,TRBD1,TGTGCCACCAGCAGAGTGACGACAGGGGCGCCGGGTCAGCCCCAGCATTTT,CATSRVTTGAPGQPQHF
once,TRBV19,TRBJ2-3,TRBD2,TGTGCCACCCGTCGGGGCGGGAGGCCGAGCACAGATACGCAGTATTTT,CATRRGGRPSTDTQYF
few,TRBV6-6,TRBJ2-3,.,TGTGCCAGCAATGAGGGGACCGCAGATACGCAGTATTTT,CASNEGTADTQYF
many,TRBV5-1,TRBJ1-4,.,TGCGCCAGCAGCCACGCTTCCCTTAATGAAAAACTGTTTTTT,CASSHASLNEKLFF
.,TRBV11-2,TRBJ1-2,.,TGTGCCAGCAGCTTAGTGGGGTCATTTATGACTTTAAGGGGAATCGACTATGGCTACACCTTC,CASSLVGSFMTLRGIDYGYTF
many,TRBV10-3,TRBJ2-1,.,TGTGCCATCAGTGCTATCTCCTACAATGAGCAGTTCTTC,CAISAISYNEQFF
.,TRBV7-7,TRBJ2-5,.,TGTGCCAGCAGCTTACGGGGACCAGGGGCTCTCGGAGGAGAGACCCAGTACTTC,CASSLRGPGALGGETQYF
many,TRBV7-9,TRBJ1-2,.,TGTGCCAGCAGCCGGGGGGACTATGGCTACACCTTC,CASSRGDYGYTF
many,TRBV29-1,TRBJ2-1,.,TGCAGCGTTGAAGGGATCTGGAGGGATGAGGGATACAATGAGCAGTTCTTC,CSVEGIWRDEGYNEQFF
.,TRBV10-3,TRBJ2-1,.,TGTGCCGTCAACGAGGATACCTACAATGAGCAGTTCTTC,CAVNEDTYNEQFF
many,TRBV5-1,TRBJ1-1,.,TGCGCCAGCAGCCCCCACACCCAAGGGAACACTGAAGCTTTCTTT,CASSPHTQGNTEAFF
many,TRBV12-3/TRBV12-4,TRBJ2-7,TRBD2,TGTGCCAGCAGTTTTGGTCTAGCGGGGTCCTACGAGCAGTACTTC,CASSFGLAGSYEQYF
many,TRBV20-1,TRBJ1-4,TRBD1,TGCAGTGCTAGGGCGGACAGGACAACTAATGAAAAACTGTTTTTT,CSARADRTTNEKLFF
many,TRBV6-2/TRBV6-3,TRBJ1-5,.,TGTGCCAGCGGCCATAGCAGCAATCAGCCCCAGCATTTT,CASGHSSNQPQHF
few,TRBV12-3/TRBV12-4,TRBJ2-1,TRBD2,TGTGCCAGCCGTCCTAGCGGGAGCGGTGAGCAGTTCTTC,CASRPSGSGEQFF
many,TRBV28,TRBJ1-3,TRBD1,TGTGCCAGCAGCTACCGGGACAGGGGGTTCAACACCATATATTTT,CASSYRDRGFNTIYF
many,TRBV12-3/TRBV12-4,TRBJ2-3,.,TGTGCCAGCAGTTTAAGGAGGGTGGGCACAGATACGCAGTATTTT,CASSLRRVGTDTQYF
.,TRBV5-5,TRBJ2-6,TRBD1,TGTGCCAGCAGCTTGCTAGACAGGGGGCTCGCTGGGGCCAACGTCCTGACTTTC,CASSLLDRGLAGANVLTF
.,TRBV20-1,TRBJ1-3,.,TGCAGTGCCAACTCTGGAAACACCATATATTTT,CSANSGNTIYF
.,TRBV7-9,TRBJ2-1,TRBD2,TGTGCCAGCAGCTCCGGTAGCGGGAACTCCTACAATGAGCAGTTCTTC,CASSSGSGNSYNEQFF
.,TRBV7-2,TRBJ2-1,TRBD2,TGTGCCAGCAGCTTATCTAGCGGGAATCCGAATCAGCAGTTCTTC,CASSLSSGNPNQQFF